Detailed here is one TCR beta chain. The clone's antigen remains unknown. One base away there is no much larger clone; base qualities are not given. These data belong to a study of CD8 T cells in ankylosing spondylitis (TCRdb year 2017). Regarding the complete study: To find TCR variants linked to disease, the study profiled T cell receptor beta repertoires in ankylosing spondylitis patients and healthy donors. Peripheral blood was sampled, and synovial fluid was also collected from ankylosing spondylitis patients. The full study cohort comprised roughly 24 ankylosing spondylitis patients and about a hundred healthy donors. What the work shows at the level of the full study, not this receptor alone: In peripheral blood, the disease-linked clones were found at relatively low frequencies and had a CD8+ phenotype. Blood from ankylosing spondylitis patients appeared to be characterized by a TCR beta motif composed of under 10 highly homologous amino acid variants. The disease-linked clones were reported as significantly enriched in matched synovial fluid samples from ankylosing spondylitis patients. Some motif variants had previously been reported in the synovial fluid and blood of reactive arthritis patients, which suggests shared mechanisms of disease initiation.

The CDR3, from cysteine to phenylalanine, totals 16 residues. The read is trimmed to its CDR3 DNA, 48 bases read in frame from base 1. Sequences SGHDT (CDR1) and YYEEEE (CDR2) are obtained from the germline V gene. For this chain, trimming is 4 bases at the V end and 8 bases at the J end, and the number of junction bases without a gene match is 15. Sequencing relied on an Illumina HiSeq 2500. Quantitative 5'-RACE with molecular barcodes was the method used to prepare the TCR beta libraries. Per the authors' processing: Disease-linked TCR variants were identified with a new computational method built on a probabilistic model of VDJ rearrangement. Using fastp at Q25 and MiXCR, TCRdb reprocessed the public reads and kept productive beta chains. Each record represents a unique CDR3 protein, reported with the most common genes and DNA among its rows. For this entry, the V and J calls and clone size follow TCRdb and not the study's own pipeline. The sample data list about 220,000 distinct CDR3 sequences, and more than 5.5% of these were observed just once. Together, the top ten hold about 14% of the sample.

The sequence was collected from a male donor with ankylosing spondylitis. Input material: blood, either unsorted or a sorted T cell fraction (not recorded which). The chain is encoded by TRBV5-6 joined to TRBJ2-1; the central 7 bases match TRBD2. At the DNA level, the sequence is TGTGCCAGCAGCCCCTCTGGGAGGGAATATTTGTATGAGCAGTTCTTC. It codes for CASSPSGREYLYEQFF.